This TCR beta chain was retrieved from a study of blood T cell repertoires in COVID-19. TCRdb keeps only in-frame clones here, not all; method: immunoSEQ multiplex PCR. The sample contains 120,000 to 150,000 clones, 80% to 90% of which appear only once. The CDR3 has 14 amino acids. Germline loops: CDR1 LNHDA, CDR2 SQIVND (reference sequence). V was cut by 3 bases and J by 4 bases, with 11 bases left in between. The chain links TRBV19 to TRBJ2-3, with D possibly being TRBD2 (5 bases). The receptor's source is a woman aged 50 to 60 with active or convalescent COVID-19. The specimen was peripheral blood. The CDR3 spells CASSMPGMADTQYF. For the CDR3, the DNA is TGTGCCAGTAGTATGCCGGGGATGGCAGATACGCAGTATTTT.